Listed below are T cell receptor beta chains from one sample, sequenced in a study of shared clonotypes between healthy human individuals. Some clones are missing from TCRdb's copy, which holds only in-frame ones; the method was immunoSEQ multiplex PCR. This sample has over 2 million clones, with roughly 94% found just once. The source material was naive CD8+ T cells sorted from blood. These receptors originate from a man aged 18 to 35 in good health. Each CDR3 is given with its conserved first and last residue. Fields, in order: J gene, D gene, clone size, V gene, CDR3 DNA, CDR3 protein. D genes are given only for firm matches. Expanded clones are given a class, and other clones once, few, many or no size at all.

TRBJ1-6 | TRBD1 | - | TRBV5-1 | TGCGCCAGCAGCTTAACCCCGGACAGGGGAGATTCACCCCTCCACTTT | CASSLTPDRGDSPLHF
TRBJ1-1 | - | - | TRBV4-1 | TGCGCCAGCAGCCAACCAGGGGCCATGAACACTGAAGCTTTCTTT | CASSQPGAMNTEAFF
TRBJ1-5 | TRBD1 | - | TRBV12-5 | TGTGCTAGTGGTTTCGGACAGGGCCCTCAGCCCCAGCATTTT | CASGFGQGPQPQHF
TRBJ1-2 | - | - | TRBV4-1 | TGCGCCAGCAGCCAAGGAGGGTTCGGCGGCTACACCTTC | CASSQGGFGGYTF
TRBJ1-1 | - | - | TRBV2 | TGTGCCAGCAGTGACGTGAACACTGAAGCTTTCTTT | CASSDVNTEAFF
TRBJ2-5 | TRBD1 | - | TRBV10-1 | TGCGCCAGCAGTGAGATCCCAGGGGGCGATGAGACCCAGTACTTC | CASSEIPGGDETQYF
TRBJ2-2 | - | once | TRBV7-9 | TGTGCCAGCAGCTTAGCACACACCGGGGAGCTGTTTTTT | CASSLAHTGELFF
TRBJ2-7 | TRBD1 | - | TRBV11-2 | TGTGCCAGCAGCCTTGGGACAGGGACCTACGAGCAGTACTTC | CASSLGTGTYEQYF
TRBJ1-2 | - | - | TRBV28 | TGTGCCAGCAGTCCCAGGGGTAACAGGGATCGTGGCTATGGCTACACCTTC | CASSPRGNRDRGYGYTF
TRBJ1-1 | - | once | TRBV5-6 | TGTGCCAGCGAAAAGACGGGGACTGAAGCTTTCTTT | CASEKTGTEAFF
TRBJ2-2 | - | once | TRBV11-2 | TGTGCCAGCAGCGAATTACTGGGGGAGCTGTTTTTT | CASSELLGELFF
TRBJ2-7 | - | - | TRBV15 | TGTGCCACCAGCCAAGGGGAACACCTCGAGCAGTACTTC | CATSQGEHLEQYF
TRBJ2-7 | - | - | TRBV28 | TGTGCCAGCACCGAGACAGGCCACGAGCAGTACTTC | CASTETGHEQYF
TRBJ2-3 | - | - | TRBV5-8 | TGTGCCAGCAGCTCTTACGAAGGCTTTGATACGCAGTATTTT | CASSSYEGFDTQYF
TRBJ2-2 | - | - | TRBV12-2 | TGTGCAAGTCGCTTAGTTACGACTGATACTTTACCGAACACCGGGGAGCTGTTTTTT | CASRLVTTDTLPNTGELFF
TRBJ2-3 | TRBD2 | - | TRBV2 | TGTGCCAGCTTTCCGGGACTAGAGCACACAGATACGCAGTATTTT | CASFPGLEHTDTQYF
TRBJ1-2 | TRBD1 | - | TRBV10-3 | TGTGCCATCAGTGAGCCAATACAGAGGACAGGGGGAAGGAGGGGCTACACCTTC | CAISEPIQRTGGRRGYTF
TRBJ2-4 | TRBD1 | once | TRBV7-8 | TGTGCCAGCAGCTTAGGTCCCAGGGGGTTAGCCAAAAACATTCAGTACTTC | CASSLGPRGLAKNIQYF
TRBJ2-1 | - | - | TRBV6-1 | TGTGCCAGCGTGTTTAACGTCGGGAGTCGCGATGAGCAGTTCTTC | CASVFNVGSRDEQFF
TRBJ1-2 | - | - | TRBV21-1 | TGTGCCAGCAGCAAAGCGCTTCTCCCCAACTATGGCTACACCTTC | CASSKALLPNYGYTF
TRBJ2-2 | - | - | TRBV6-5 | TGTGCCAGCAGTTTCGCAGAGAACACCGGGGAGCTGTTTTTT | CASSFAENTGELFF
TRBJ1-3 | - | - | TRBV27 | TGTGCCAGCAGACCGGACAGCAGCTCTGGAAACACCATATATTTT | CASRPDSSSGNTIYF
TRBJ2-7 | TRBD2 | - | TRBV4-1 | TGCGCCAGCAGCCAAGGCCCGGGACTAGCGGGGGGGAGCTACGAGCAGTACTTC | CASSQGPGLAGGSYEQYF
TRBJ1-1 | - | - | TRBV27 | TGTGCCAGCAGTTTAGGGCAGGGGAACACTGAAGCTTTCTTT | CASSLGQGNTEAFF
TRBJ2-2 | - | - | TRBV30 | TGTGCCTGGAGTGGTACGGACACCGGGGAGCTGTTTTTT | CAWSGTDTGELFF
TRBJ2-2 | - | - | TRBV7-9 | TGTGCCAGCAGCTTAGCTACGTCCGCCGGGGAGCTGTTTTTT | CASSLATSAGELFF
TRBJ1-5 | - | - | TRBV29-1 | TGCAGCGTCCCGAGCCCCTATAGCAATCAGCCCCAGCATTTT | CSVPSPYSNQPQHF
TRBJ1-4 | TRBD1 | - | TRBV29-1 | TGCAGCGTTGGCGGGGTGACAGGGGACCTCATGGGAGAAAAACTGTTTTTT | CSVGGVTGDLMGEKLFF
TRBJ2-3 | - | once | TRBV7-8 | TGTGCCAGCAGCTTACAGTGGGACCGCTCCTCAGATACGCAGTATTTT | CASSLQWDRSSDTQYF
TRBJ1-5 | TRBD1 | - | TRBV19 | TGTGCCAGTAGTATATCAGGGGGCGAGGGCAATCAGCCCCAGCATTTT | CASSISGGEGNQPQHF
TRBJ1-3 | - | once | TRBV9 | TGTGCCAGCAGCGTAGGTGGTGGGGCGGCTGGAAACACCATATATTTT | CASSVGGGAAGNTIYF
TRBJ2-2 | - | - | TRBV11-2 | TGTGCCAGCAGCTTCGGTCAGGGTTTCGCCGGGGAGCTGTTTTTT | CASSFGQGFAGELFF
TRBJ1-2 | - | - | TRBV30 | TGTGCCTGGAGTGTACTTAAGGGCGATCACACCTTC | CAWSVLKGDHTF
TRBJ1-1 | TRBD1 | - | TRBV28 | TGTGCCAGCACCTTAAACAGGGGGCCGATGAACACTGAAGCTTTCTTT | CASTLNRGPMNTEAFF
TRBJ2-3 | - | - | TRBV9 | TGTGCCAGCAGCGACTACAGGGGGGGGACAGATACGCAGTATTTT | CASSDYRGGTDTQYF
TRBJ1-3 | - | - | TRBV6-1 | TGTGCCAGCAGTGAAAACCCGTTCTCTGGAAACACCATATATTTT | CASSENPFSGNTIYF
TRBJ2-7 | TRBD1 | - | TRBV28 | TGTGCCAGCAGCATCGGGACAGGCTTCTTGGAGCAGTACTTC | CASSIGTGFLEQYF
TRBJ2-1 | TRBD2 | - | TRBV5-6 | TGTGCCAGCAGCTTGATGCTAGCGGGGGCCACAGGTGAGCAGTTCTTC | CASSLMLAGATGEQFF
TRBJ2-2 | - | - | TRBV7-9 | TGTGCCAGCAGTCTCGGTTCGAACACCGGGGAGCTGTTTTTT | CASSLGSNTGELFF
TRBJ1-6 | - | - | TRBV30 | TGTGCCTGGAGCGTCAAAGTCTATAATTCACCCCTCCACTTT | CAWSVKVYNSPLHF
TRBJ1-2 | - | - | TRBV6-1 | TGTGCCAGCAGTGAATTGGGAGGGATAGATGGCTACACCTTC | CASSELGGIDGYTF
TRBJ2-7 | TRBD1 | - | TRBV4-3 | TGCGCCAGCAGCCAAGAGACAGGGGGTTTCTACGAGCAGTACTTC | CASSQETGGFYEQYF
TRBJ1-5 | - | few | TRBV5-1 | TGCGCCAGCAGCTTGGCCGGGGGGCATCAGCCCCAGCATTTT | CASSLAGGHQPQHF
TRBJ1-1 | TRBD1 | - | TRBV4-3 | TGCGCCAGCAGCCAAGCAGGGGGTTTGAACACTGAAGCTTTCTTT | CASSQAGGLNTEAFF
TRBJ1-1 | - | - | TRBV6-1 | TGTGCCAGCAGTGAAGCTGCCAGGGGGAACACTGAAGCTTTCTTT | CASSEAARGNTEAFF
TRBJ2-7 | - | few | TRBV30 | TGTGCCTGGAGTGACAATGCCTACGAGCAGTACTTC | CAWSDNAYEQYF
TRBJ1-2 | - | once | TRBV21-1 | TGTGCCAGCAGCCCCCGGGACAGATGCTATGGCTACACCTTC | CASSPRDRCYGYTF
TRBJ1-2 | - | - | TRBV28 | TGTGCCAGCATAAATACTAACTATGGCTACACCTTC | CASINTNYGYTF
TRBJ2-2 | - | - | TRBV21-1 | TGTGCCAGCAGCGGGCAGGGGGCGAGCACCGGGGAGCTGTTTTTT | CASSGQGASTGELFF
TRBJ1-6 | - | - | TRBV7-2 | TGTGCCAGCAGCTTAGGTATGGGGCTAGGGATCTTCACCCTCCACTTT | CASSLGMGLGIFTLHF
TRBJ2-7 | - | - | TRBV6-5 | TGTGCCAGCAGTTCCGTCCCTAACGAGCAGTACTTC | CASSSVPNEQYF
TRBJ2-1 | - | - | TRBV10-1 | TGCGCCAGCAGGAGTGACTTTTACAATGAGCAGTTCTTC | CASRSDFYNEQFF
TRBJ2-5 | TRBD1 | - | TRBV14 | TGTGCCAGCAGCTACACGACAGGGGTGATTGAGACCCAGTACTTC | CASSYTTGVIETQYF
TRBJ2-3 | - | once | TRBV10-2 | TGCGCCAGCAGTGAGTCTTTAGCGGTTATTAGCACAGATACGCAGTATTTT | CASSESLAVISTDTQYF
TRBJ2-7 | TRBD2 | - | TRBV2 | TGTGCCAGCAGTGACGGTGAGGGACTATCCTCCTACGAGCAGTACTTC | CASSDGEGLSSYEQYF
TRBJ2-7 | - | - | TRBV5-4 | TGTGCCAGCAGCTTGGGCGGGGACGAGCAGTACTTC | CASSLGGDEQYF
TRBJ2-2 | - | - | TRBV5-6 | TGTGCCAGCAGCTACGTTGGGGACACCGGGGAGCTGTTTTTT | CASSYVGDTGELFF
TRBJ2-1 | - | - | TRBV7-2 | TGTGCCAGCAGCTTGGCAGTCATTTCCTACAATGAGCAGTTCTTC | CASSLAVISYNEQFF